The rows below give T cell receptor beta chains drawn from one sample of a study of early T cells in non-severe SARS-CoV-2 infection. TCRdb reprocessed the 5' RACE reads with MiXCR, giving one entry per CDR3 protein. The sample comprises almost 85,000 distinct CDR3 sequences, about an eighth of which are singletons, and approximately 2.4% rests with the top ten. The sample taken for sequencing was whole blood. These receptors were collected from an adult who was a healthcare worker with PCR-confirmed SARS-CoV-2 infection or an uninfected control (not recorded which). Both conserved end residues are part of each CDR3. A D gene is named only where the DNA matches it firmly. Part of the rows lack a size; the others show once, few, many or a class for expanded clones.

TRBV11-2	-	TRBJ1-4	many	TGTGCCAGCAGCTTAGATCCAGGCAGCTATAATGAAAAACTGTTTTTT	CASSLDPGSYNEKLFF
TRBV6-1	TRBD2	TRBJ2-7	-	TGTGCCAGCAGTGAAAGAGGGCTAGCGGGCTCTCTCTCCTACGAGCAGTACTTC	CASSERGLAGSLSYEQYF
TRBV7-9	TRBD1	TRBJ1-5	few	TGTGCCAGCAGCCCCGGACAGGGGATGCTCTACAATCAGCCCCAGCATTTT	CASSPGQGMLYNQPQHF
TRBV12-5	-	TRBJ1-1	few	TGTGCTAGTGGTCGCAGTATGAACACTGAAGCTTTCTTT	CASGRSMNTEAFF
TRBV12-3/TRBV12-4	TRBD2	TRBJ2-2	many	TGTGCCAGCACCTCTAGCGGGAGCCACACCGGGGAGCTGTTTTTT	CASTSSGSHTGELFF
TRBV7-2	-	TRBJ2-7	many	TGTGCCAGCAGCCCGCGGACTGGGCCCGGGGAGCAGTACTTC	CASSPRTGPGEQYF
TRBV30	TRBD1	TRBJ1-6	many	TGTGCCTGGAGACAGGGGTATAATTCACCCCTCCACTTT	CAWRQGYNSPLHF
TRBV12-2	-	TRBJ2-7	-	TGTGCAAGTCGCTCAATCAGACGAACTAGCGGGACCTACGAGCAGTACTTC	CASRSIRRTSGTYEQYF
TRBV9	-	TRBJ2-2	few	TGTGCCAGCAGCCCCCTGGAGGCCGGGGAGCTGTTTTTT	CASSPLEAGELFF
TRBV11-2	TRBD2	TRBJ2-1	-	TGTGCCAGCAGCTTAGCCGCCGGGCTAGCGGCCAACAATGAGCAGTTCTTC	CASSLAAGLAANNEQFF
TRBV29-1	TRBD2	TRBJ2-3	many	TGCAGCGTCAAGGCAGCGGGGGGGCAGGTTTTTACAGATACGCAGTATTTT	CSVKAAGGQVFTDTQYF
TRBV10-3	-	TRBJ2-1	-	TGTGCCATCAGGGCTTTCGTCGCTTCCTACAATGAGCAGTTCTTC	CAIRAFVASYNEQFF
TRBV12-3/TRBV12-4	-	TRBJ2-4	-	TGTGCCAGCAGCCCGGATAGCTTTCCCAAAAACATTCAGTACTTC	CASSPDSFPKNIQYF
TRBV12-2	-	TRBJ2-3	-	TGTGCAAGTCGCTTAGACGTGGGAGCGGGAGGGGGTGATACGCAGTATTTT	CASRLDVGAGGGDTQYF
TRBV2	TRBD2	TRBJ2-3	-	TGTGCCAGCAGTGAAGCGGGAGGGAGCACAGATACGCAGTATTTT	CASSEAGGSTDTQYF
TRBV11-2	-	TRBJ2-5	medium-sized	TGTGCCAGCAGTCCGGCCATAGAGACCCAGTACTTC	CASSPAIETQYF
TRBV5-1	-	TRBJ1-5	-	TGCGCCAGCAGCTTGGACAGGGACCAGCCCCAGCATTTT	CASSLDRDQPQHF
TRBV18	TRBD2	TRBJ2-1	few	TGTGCCAGCTCACAAGAACCGGGACTAGTCTCCTACAATGAGCAGTTCTTC	CASSQEPGLVSYNEQFF
TRBV11-3	-	TRBJ1-5	many	TGTGCCAGCAGCTTGGGGGGGTCATATAGCAATCAGCCCCAGCATTTT	CASSLGGSYSNQPQHF
TRBV3-1	TRBD2	TRBJ2-3	many	TGTGCCAGCAGCCAAGGGACTAGCGAGGGGGTTACGCAGTATTTT	CASSQGTSEGVTQYF
TRBV5-1	-	TRBJ2-7	-	TGCGCCAGCAGCAAGGGGCAGCCCGCTCGGGAGCAGTACTTC	CASSKGQPAREQYF
TRBV6-5	-	TRBJ1-6	-	TGTGCCAGCAGTTACTCGAAGGCGCCGGGCTCACCCCTCCACTTT	CASSYSKAPGSPLHF
TRBV20-1	-	TRBJ1-2	few	TGCAGTGCCACCCCGGGGGCGACTCCTACCTATGGCTACACCTTC	CSATPGATPTYGYTF
TRBV5-4	-	TRBJ2-1	few	TGTGCCAGCAGCTTGGCTCCAGGGAGCTCCTACAATGAGCAGTTCTTC	CASSLAPGSSYNEQFF
TRBV7-6	-	TRBJ2-7	many	TGTGCCAGCAGCCCCGGTATCCCCGGAGGGACCTACGAGCAGTACTTC	CASSPGIPGGTYEQYF
TRBV5-1	-	TRBJ1-2	-	TGCGCCAGCAGCCTACCAGGGGTTAGGGATGGCTACACCTTC	CASSLPGVRDGYTF
TRBV6-1	-	TRBJ1-5	many	TGTGCCAGCACCTTGATGTCGTATTCCAATCAGCCCCAGCATTTT	CASTLMSYSNQPQHF